Sequencing of this T cell receptor (beta chain) was carried out in a study of graft-versus-host responses after intestinal transplantation. Study-level background: Each patient got anti-thymocyte globulin induction, then tacrolimus and steroids for around three years.

Libraries were prepared by immunoSEQ multiplex PCR; TCRdb keeps only in-frame clonotypes and omits some of them. The table has tens of thousands of clones, roughly 95% seen once. About this clone itself: Antigen: not known.

CDR3 size: 15 residues. Trimming removed 6 bases from V and 7 bases from J, with 22 bases in between. CDR1 is SNHLY and CDR2 is FYNNEI in the germline V gene. V usage is TRBV2 and J usage is TRBJ2-7; D gene uncertain. The sequences come from unstimulated CD8+ T cells sorted from spleen or lymph node cells, collected before transplant. This TCR was recovered from a human donor who was the organ donor for an intestinal transplant. The CDR3 protein is CASRREAPEEAEQYF. The CDR3 DNA sequence: TGTGCCAGCAGGAGAGAGGCTCCCGAGGAAGCGGAGCAGTACTTC.